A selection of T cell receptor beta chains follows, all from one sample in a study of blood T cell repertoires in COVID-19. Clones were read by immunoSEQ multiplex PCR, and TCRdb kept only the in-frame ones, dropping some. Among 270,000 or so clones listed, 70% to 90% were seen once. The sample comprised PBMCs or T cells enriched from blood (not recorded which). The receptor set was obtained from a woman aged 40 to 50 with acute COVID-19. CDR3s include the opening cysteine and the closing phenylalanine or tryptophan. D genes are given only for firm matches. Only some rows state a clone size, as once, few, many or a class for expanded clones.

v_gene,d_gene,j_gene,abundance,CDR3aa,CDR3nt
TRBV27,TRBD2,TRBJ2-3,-,CASSFGAGVVDTQYF,TGTGCCAGCAGTTTCGGCGCGGGAGTAGTAGATACGCAGTATTTT
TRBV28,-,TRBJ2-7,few,CASRPRTAYEQYF,TGTGCCAGCAGGCCTAGGACAGCCTACGAGCAGTACTTC
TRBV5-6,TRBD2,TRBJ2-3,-,CASSSLVSGSMSDTQYF,TGTGCCAGCAGCTCCTTAGTCAGCGGGAGTATGTCAGATACGCAGTATTTT
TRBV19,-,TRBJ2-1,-,CASSIKQGPYNEQFF,TGTGCCAGTAGTATAAAGCAGGGGCCCTACAATGAGCAGTTCTTC
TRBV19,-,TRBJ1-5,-,CASSRMTGSNQPQHF,TGTGCCAGTAGTCGCATGACAGGTAGCAATCAGCCCCAGCATTTT
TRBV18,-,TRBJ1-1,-,CASSVQNPAAEAFF,TGTGCCAGCTCAGTCCAGAACCCAGCGGCTGAAGCTTTCTTT
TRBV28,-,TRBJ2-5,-,CASSATAEGRETQYF,TGTGCCAGCAGTGCAACAGCCGAGGGTCGAGAGACCCAGTACTTC
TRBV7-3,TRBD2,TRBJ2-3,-,CASRDYQLTQYF,TGTGCCAGCCGGGACTACCAGCTTACGCAGTATTTT
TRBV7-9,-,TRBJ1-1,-,CASSFPGSLNTEAFF,TGTGCCAGCAGCTTTCCAGGATCTCTCAACACTGAAGCTTTCTTT
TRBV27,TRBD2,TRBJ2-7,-,CASSFARGLAGEYEQYF,TGTGCCAGCAGTTTCGCTCGGGGACTAGCGGGAGAGTACGAGCAGTACTTC
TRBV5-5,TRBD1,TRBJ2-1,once,CASSLEGQGAREQFF,TGTGCCAGCAGCTTGGAGGGACAGGGGGCAAGAGAGCAGTTCTTC
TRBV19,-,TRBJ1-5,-,CASSIPREGVGGNQPQHF,TGTGCCAGTAGTATCCCCAGAGAGGGGGTTGGTGGCAATCAGCCCCAGCATTTT
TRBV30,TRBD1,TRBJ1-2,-,CAWRPWAGTDRNYGYTF,TGTGCCTGGAGGCCTTGGGCCGGGACAGATCGTAACTATGGCTACACCTTC
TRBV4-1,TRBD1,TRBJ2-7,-,CASSQVVAGGSYEQYF,TGCGCCAGCAGCCAAGTAGTGGCAGGGGGCTCCTACGAGCAGTACTTC
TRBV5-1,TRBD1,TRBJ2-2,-,CASSLGQGRPGELFF,TGCGCCAGCAGCTTGGGACAGGGTCGACCCGGGGAGCTGTTTTTT
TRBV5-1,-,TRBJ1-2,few,CASSSSSYGYTF,TGCGCCAGCAGCTCCAGTTCCTATGGCTACACCTTC
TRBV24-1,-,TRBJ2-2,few,CATQGGANPNTGELFF,TGTGCCACCCAAGGGGGGGCCAATCCGAACACCGGGGAGCTGTTTTTT
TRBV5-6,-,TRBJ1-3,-,CASSYRAASGNTIYF,TGTGCCAGCAGCTACAGGGCCGCCTCTGGAAACACCATATATTTT
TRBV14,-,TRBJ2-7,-,CASSRQEHYEQYF,TGTGCCAGCAGCCGACAGGAGCACTACGAGCAGTACTTC
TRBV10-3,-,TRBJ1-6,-,CAISEQEILDSPLHF,TGTGCCATCAGTGAACAGGAGATCTTAGATTCACCCCTCCACTTT
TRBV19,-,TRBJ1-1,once,CASSIVGGSDTEAFF,TGTGCCAGTAGTATAGTGGGAGGGTCGGACACTGAAGCTTTCTTT
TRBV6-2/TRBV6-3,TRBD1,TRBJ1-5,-,CASSLQGANQPQHF,TGTGCCAGCAGCTTACAGGGGGCCAATCAGCCCCAGCATTTT
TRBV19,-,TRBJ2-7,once,CASSLTESGVFEQYF,TGTGCCAGTAGCCTCACCGAGTCGGGAGTGTTCGAGCAGTACTTC
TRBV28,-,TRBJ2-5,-,CASSFTQDRRDLEGQETQYF,TGTGCCAGCAGTTTCACCCAGGACAGGCGCGACCTGGAGGGACAAGAGACCCAGTACTTC
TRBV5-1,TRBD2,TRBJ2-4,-,CASSLTSLAGGPKNIQYF,TGCGCCAGCAGCTTAACAAGTTTAGCGGGAGGGCCCAAAAACATTCAGTACTTC
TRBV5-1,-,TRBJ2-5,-,CASSKGNGNQETQYF,TGCGCCAGCAGCAAAGGAAACGGGAACCAAGAGACCCAGTACTTC
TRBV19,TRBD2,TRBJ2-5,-,CASGSPGLAEETQYF,TGTGCCAGTGGCTCCCCGGGACTAGCGGAAGAGACCCAGTACTTC
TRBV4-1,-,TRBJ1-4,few,CASSQQGSDEKLFF,TGCGCCAGCAGCCAACAGGGATCGGATGAAAAACTGTTTTTT
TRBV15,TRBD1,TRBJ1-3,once,CATSLTGQGRGNTIYF,TGTGCCACCAGCCTTACCGGACAGGGAAGGGGAAACACCATATATTTT
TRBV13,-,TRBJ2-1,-,CASSRGRSSYNEQFF,TGTGCCAGCAGCCGCGGGCGGAGTTCCTACAATGAGCAGTTCTTC
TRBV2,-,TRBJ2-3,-,CASSADPSTDTQYF,TGTGCCAGCAGTGCAGATCCTAGCACAGATACGCAGTATTTT
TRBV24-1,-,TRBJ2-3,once,CATSDLDTGVTDTQYF,TGTGCCACCAGTGATTTGGATACAGGAGTCACAGATACGCAGTATTTT
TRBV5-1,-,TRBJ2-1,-,CASSLGALAGYNEQFF,TGCGCCAGCAGCTTGGGTGCGCTAGCCGGATACAATGAGCAGTTCTTC
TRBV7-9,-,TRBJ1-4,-,CASSLADAEGSNEKLFF,TGTGCCAGCAGCTTAGCGGACGCGGAGGGGAGTAATGAAAAACTGTTTTTT
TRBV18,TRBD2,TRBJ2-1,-,CASSPLLLADTYNEQFF,TGTGCCAGCTCACCGCTGCTACTAGCGGATACCTACAATGAGCAGTTCTTC
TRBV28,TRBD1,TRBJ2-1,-,CASSITGGTYNEQFF,TGTGCCAGCAGTATTACAGGGGGGACCTACAATGAGCAGTTCTTC
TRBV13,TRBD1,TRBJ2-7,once,CASRRQGSYEQYF,TGTGCCAGCAGACGACAGGGTTCCTACGAGCAGTACTTC
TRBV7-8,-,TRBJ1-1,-,CASSLWDRGPTEAFF,TGTGCCAGCAGCTTATGGGATCGGGGTCCCACTGAAGCTTTCTTT
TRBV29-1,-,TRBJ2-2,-,CSVKRGGTGELFF,TGCAGCGTTAAACGAGGCGGAACCGGGGAGCTGTTTTTT
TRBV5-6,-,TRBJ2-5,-,CASSRGETQYF,TGTGCCAGCAGCAGGGGAGAGACCCAGTACTTC
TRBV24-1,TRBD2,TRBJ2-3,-,CATSDRGLAGISDTQYF,TGTGCCACCAGTGACCGGGGACTAGCGGGCATCTCAGATACGCAGTATTTT
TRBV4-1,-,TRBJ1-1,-,CASSLQGRNTEAFF,TGCGCCAGCTCCCTTCAGGGGCGGAACACTGAAGCTTTCTTT
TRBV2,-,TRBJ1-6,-,CASTKNRLQGRVGESPLHF,TGTGCCAGCACCAAAAACCGCCTTCAGGGTAGGGTGGGCGAATCACCCCTCCACTTT
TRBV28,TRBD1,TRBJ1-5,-,CASSLPLTGGQPQHF,TGTGCCAGCAGCTTACCTCTGACAGGGGGTCAGCCCCAGCATTTT
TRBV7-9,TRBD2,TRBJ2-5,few,CASSPGTNEGETQYF,TGTGCCAGCAGCCCCGGGACTAACGAAGGAGAGACCCAGTACTTC
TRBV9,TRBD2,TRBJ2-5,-,CASSGGTSGRGETQYF,TGTGCCAGCAGCGGTGGGACTAGCGGGAGGGGGGAGACCCAGTACTTC
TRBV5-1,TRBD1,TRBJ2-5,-,CASSKRTGGAETQYF,TGCGCCAGCAGCAAAAGGACAGGGGGCGCGGAGACCCAGTACTTC
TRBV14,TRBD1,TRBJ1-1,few,CASSQGRGRGDTEAFF,TGTGCCAGCAGCCAAGGCAGGGGGCGCGGAGACACTGAAGCTTTCTTT
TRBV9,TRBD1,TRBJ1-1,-,CASSVAGDRGNTEAFF,TGTGCCAGCAGCGTAGCCGGGGACAGGGGGAACACTGAAGCTTTCTTT
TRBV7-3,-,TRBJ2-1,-,CASSLLPTYNEQFF,TGTGCCAGCAGCTTGCTCCCTACCTACAATGAGCAGTTCTTC
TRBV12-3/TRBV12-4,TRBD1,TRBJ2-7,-,CASSPGQGREQYF,TGTGCCAGCAGTCCGGGACAGGGTAGGGAGCAGTACTTC
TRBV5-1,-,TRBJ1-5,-,CASSVYGGDQPQHF,TGCGCCAGCAGCGTCTATGGGGGGGATCAGCCCCAGCATTTT
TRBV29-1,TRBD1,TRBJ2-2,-,CSVAGQVDSTGELFF,TGCAGCGTTGCCGGACAGGTTGATAGCACCGGGGAGCTGTTTTTT
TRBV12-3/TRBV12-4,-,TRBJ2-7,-,CASSSQYEQYF,TGTGCCAGCAGTTCCCAATACGAGCAGTACTTC